This T cell receptor beta chain was captured by sequencing in a study of T cells after yellow fever vaccination. Whole-study results and caveats: It was the secondary response that reached its peak faster, day 5 versus 15, but it was weaker. In post-booster samples, most primary-vaccination clones reappeared (under 98% CD4, roughly 90% CD8).

MiXCR was run by TCRdb on the 5' RACE reads, yielding one entry per CDR3 protein. The sample lists 450,000 to 600,000 distinct CDR3 sequences, about 13% seen once, with around 15% in the top ten. With respect to this clonotype: Its antigen is not identified.

Germline CDR1 LNHDA, CDR2 SQIVND (reference sequence). J lost 5 bases, V lost 10 bases, and 8 bases had no gene match. The CDR3 is 13 residues long. The source of this sequence is a man aged 30 to 39 who received the YFV17D yellow fever vaccine. The sequences come from PBMCs, collected on the day of the yellow fever booster vaccination. This chain links TRBV19 with TRBJ2-5, with 9 positions matching TRBD1. CDR3 amino acids: CATRGTGRETQYF. Here the CDR3 DNA reads TGTGCCACCAGGGGGACAGGGCGGGAGACCCAGTACTTC.